The present entry profiles one T cell receptor (beta chain) with its context. This sample stems from a study of shared T cell receptors in the human thymus. Measured with immunoSEQ multiplex PCR; TCRdb has only the in-frame clones, and not every one. The sample records about 660,000 clones, around 87% being singletons. The germline V and J ends were trimmed by 3 bases and 1 base, with 7 bases remaining between them. This CDR3 is 14 amino acids long. Germline CDR1 ENHRY, CDR2 SYGVKD. These data are also associated with another study on human thymus T cells.

Sequenced sample: thymocytes. This TCR was sampled from a boy under three years old with a congenital heart defect. The V call is TRBV10-3, the J call TRBJ1-3; no firm D call. The CDR3, as DNA: TGTGCCATCAGTGAATATGAGTCTGGAAACACCATATATTTT. This gives the protein CAISEYESGNTIYF.